The next 30 T cell receptor beta chains were all read from a single sample in a study of T cell repertoires in cytomegalovirus infection. No antigen is known for these receptors. In TCRdb, the reads were re-called with MiXCR into one record per CDR3 protein. The top ten clones hold about an eighth of a sample with approximately 990,000 distinct CDR3 sequences, approximately 33% of them seen once. The source material was cultured CD8+ T cells from PBMCs, sampled from culture after CMV antigen stimulation. The source is a human donor in good health (CMV status not recorded). Some clones in this sample may be carry-over from other donors' samples.

This chain uses TRBV27 with TRBJ1-1, with D perhaps TRBD1 (5 bases). V was cut by 4 bases and J by 10 bases, with 16 bases left in between. This CDR3 has 13 residues. Germline V gives CDR1 MNHEY, CDR2 SMNVEV (reference sequence). The CDR3 here is CASSSEDGQGAFF. The DNA for the CDR3 is TGTGCCAGCAGTTCCGAGGACGGCCAGGGAGCTTTCTTT.

The genes are TRBV6-2 or TRBV6-3 and TRBJ1-5; D is ambiguous. Germline CDR1 and CDR2: MNHEY and SVGEGT. V shed 7 bases and J shed 6 bases, with 16 bases lying between them. The CDR3 covers 14 residues. DNA of the CDR3: TGTGCCAGCAATCCCGGCGGGTGGGGTCAGCCCCAGCATTTT. Translating gives CASNPGGWGQPQHF.

The J gene is TRBJ2-3, the V gene TRBV4-1; D may be TRBD1 or TRBD2 (5 bases each). The V gene's germline CDR1 is MGHRA and CDR2 YSYEKL. The germline V and J ends were trimmed by 1 base and 5 bases, with 10 bases remaining between them. The CDR3 runs 14 residues. The CDR3, as DNA: TGCGCCAGCAGCCAAGTAGGGACGCGAGATACGCAGTATTTT. Its translation: CASSQVGTRDTQYF.

This chain connects TRBV15 to TRBJ2-7; tentatively, D is TRBD2 (5 bases). The CDR3 consists of 13 residues. The germline V and J ends were trimmed by 8 bases and 0 bases, with 11 bases remaining between them. Germline CDR1 and CDR2: LNHNV and YYDKDF (reference sequence). CDR3 amino acids: CATGSRDSYEQYF. Here the CDR3 DNA reads TGTGCCACCGGGTCCCGGGACTCCTACGAGCAGTACTTC.

The chain recombines TRBV5-4 with TRBJ2-2; D is possibly TRBD1 (5 bases). Trimming cost V 5 bases and J 12 bases, with 14 bases left between them. From germline, CDR1 is SGHNT and CDR2 YYREEE (reference sequence). CDR3 length equals 12 residues. CDR3 nucleotides: TGTGCCAGCAGTCTCTCCGGACAAAAGCTGTTTTTT. Translating it yields CASSLSGQKLFF.

This clonotype occurred once. The chain links TRBV7-3 to TRBJ2-7; possibly TRBD1 for D (6 bases). The ends were cut back, 5 bases at V and 0 bases at J, with 17 bases in the middle. This CDR3 has 16 amino acids. CDR1 SGHTA and CDR2 FQGTGA come from the germline V gene. The DNA of the CDR3 is TGTGCCAGCAGCCCAACTAGACAGGACTTCTCCTACGAGCAGTACTTC. Its translation is CASSPTRQDFSYEQYF.

This clonotype has only a few counts. The V and J genes are TRBV28 and TRBJ2-5; 8 bases are shared with TRBD2. This CDR3 is built from 15 residues. V shed 3 bases and J 2 bases; nucleotides not matched to a gene: 5. Germline lookup yields CDR1 MDHEN and CDR2 SYDVKM. The CDR3 region is CASSFDSGRQETQYF. CDR3 DNA: TGTGCCAGCAGTTTTGACAGCGGGAGACAAGAGACCCAGTACTTC.

CDR3 nucleotides: TGTGCCAGCAGTTTTGGGGTCGGCCTAAATGAGCAGTTCTTC. The encoded protein is CASSFGVGLNEQFF. The chain links TRBV27 to TRBJ2-1; D remains unclear. V was shortened by 3 bases and J by 7 bases, with 13 bases between the two germline ends. From germline, CDR1 is MNHEY and CDR2 SMNVEV (reference sequence). CDR3 length equals 14 residues.

This clonotype has just a few counts. The chain employs TRBV6-1 and TRBJ2-7; 7 bases map to TRBD1. With 2 bases clipped from V and 3 bases from J, the junction kept 7 bases outside the gene matches. The CDR3 covers 15 residues. The germline V gene has CDR1 MNHNS and CDR2 SASEGT. The CDR3: CASSEPSQGVYEQYF. CDR3 in DNA: TGTGCCAGCAGTGAACCCTCCCAGGGGGTCTACGAGCAGTACTTC.

This clonotype was counted between two and nine times. The chain employs TRBV14 and TRBJ1-6; 7 bases map to TRBD1. CDR1 is SGHDN and CDR2 is FVKESK in the germline V gene. The length of the CDR3 is 16 residues. Trimming took 2 bases from V and 4 from J; bases not matched to a gene: 5. The CDR3 is CASSQWDSPYNSPLHF. CDR3 sequence (DNA): TGTGCCAGCAGCCAATGGGACAGTCCGTATAATTCACCCCTCCACTTT.

This clonotype was recorded a few times. CDR3 sequence reads: CASSMLTRMSGELFF. The CDR3 nucleotides read TGTGCCAGTAGTATGCTAACAAGGATGTCCGGGGAGCTGTTTTTT. This chain joins TRBV19 and TRBJ2-2; no definite D call. Germline-derived CDR1 and CDR2 are LNHDA and SQIVND (reference sequence). The V gene lost 3 bases and the J gene lost 6 bases, with 14 bases spanning the gap. This CDR3 comprises 15 residues.

This clonotype was seen a few times. J is TRBJ2-1 and V is TRBV27; D uncertain. The V end was cut by 3 bases, the J end by 4 bases, with 13 bases between. CDR3 length: 15 residues. Germline CDR1 is MNHEY and CDR2 is SMNVEV (reference sequence). CDR3 in DNA: TGTGCCAGCAGTTTGGTTGGGAACCAATACAATGAGCAGTTCTTC. Protein sequence: CASSLVGNQYNEQFF.

The J gene is TRBJ2-4, the V gene TRBV19; TRBD2 aligns across 10 bases. V trimming: 11 bases; J trimming: 1 base; junction bases outside the gene matches: 17. The CDR3 extends over 18 amino acids. The germline V gene encodes CDR1 LNHDA and CDR2 SQIVND (reference sequence). As DNA, the CDR3 is TGTGCCGGTGGACCTAGCGGGGGTACCTCTCCCGCCAAAAACATTCAGTACTTC. This translates into CAGGPSGGTSPAKNIQYF. The entire variable domain, with the rest obtained from reference TRBV19 and TRBJ2-4, is as follows: DGGITQSPKYLFRKEGQNVTLSCEQNLNHDAMYWYRQDPGQGLRLIYYSQIVNDFQKGDIAEGYSVSREKKESFPLTVTSAQKNPTAFYLCAGGPSGGTSPAKNIQYFGAGTRLSVL.

This clonotype has at least ten counts. V is TRBV4-2 and J is TRBJ2-4; TRBD2 matches at 10 bases. J was trimmed by 3 bases and V by 3 bases; bases with no gene match: 2. Germline CDR1 is LGHNA and CDR2 is YNFKEQ. The CDR3 loop spans 15 amino acids. The CDR3 nucleotides are TGTGCCAGCAGCCATCAGCGGGGGGGCAAAAACATTCAGTACTTC. It translates to CASSHQRGGKNIQYF.

The genes are TRBV12-3 or TRBV12-4 and TRBJ2-7; the D gene is possibly TRBD2 (6 bases). CDR3 size: 14 residues. Trimming took off 3 bases at V and 3 bases at J, with 12 bases between the two ends. The CDR3 sequence: CASSFAGTRYEQYF. DNA of the CDR3: TGTGCCAGCAGTTTCGCGGGAACTCGCTACGAGCAGTACTTC.

The rearrangement links TRBV7-6 to TRBJ1-3; unclear D gene. The CDR3 sequence is 16 residues long. Trimming took off 3 bases at V and 0 bases at J, with 12 bases between the two ends. Germline lookup yields CDR1 SGHVS and CDR2 FNYEAQ. The CDR3 DNA follows: TGTGCCAGCAGCTTGGCAGCGGAGAGCTCTGGAAACACCATATATTTT. It yields the protein CASSLAAESSGNTIYF. The variable domain in full, with the rest retrieved from reference TRBV7-6 and TRBJ1-3, is GAGVSQSPRYKVTKRGQDVALRCDPISGHVSLYWYRQALGQGPEFLTYFNYEAQQDKSGLPNDRFSAERPEGSISTLTIQRTEQRDSAMYRCASSLAAESSGNTIYFGEGSWLTVV.

This clonotype was picked up a small number of times. The V gene is TRBV27, the J gene TRBJ2-3, with D unclear. The germline V gene has CDR1 MNHEY and CDR2 SMNVEV (reference sequence). This CDR3 is built from 14 residues. Trimming took off 5 bases at V and 3 bases at J, with 12 bases between the two ends. CDR3 nucleotide sequence: TGTGCCAGCAGTCCCTCCCGTGGGACAGATACGCAGTATTTT. It specifies CASSPSRGTDTQYF.

The J gene is TRBJ2-1, the V gene TRBV7-9; D perhaps matches TRBD1 (5 bases). CDR1 is SEHNR and CDR2 is FQNEAQ in the germline V gene (reference sequence). The germline V and J ends were trimmed by 9 bases and 7 bases, with 10 bases remaining between them. This CDR3 is built from 11 residues. This CDR3 reads CASQGDNEQFF. CDR3 in DNA: TGTGCCAGTCAAGGGGATAATGAGCAGTTCTTC.

The CDR3 is CASSLGHPANYGYTF. CDR3 bases: TGTGCCAGCAGTTTAGGACATCCTGCCAACTATGGCTACACCTTC. The chain links TRBV27 to TRBJ1-2, with a possible D match to TRBD1 (5 bases). Looked up from germline, CDR1 is MNHEY and CDR2 is SMNVEV (reference sequence). Trimming stripped 2 bases from V and 2 bases from J, with 12 bases between. The CDR3 extends over 15 amino acids.

This clonotype has just a few counts. The genes are TRBV20-1 and TRBJ2-7, with D unclear. The V gene lost 3 bases and the J gene lost 2 bases, with 11 bases spanning the gap. Germline V gene data show CDR1 as DFQATT and CDR2 as SNEGSKA (reference sequence). The CDR3 is 13 amino acids. Here the CDR3 reads CSARGAETYEQYV. As DNA, the CDR3 is TGCAGTGCTAGGGGCGCGGAAACCTACGAGCAGTACGTC.

The chain has TRBV4-1 and TRBJ1-2; TRBD1 is a possible D gene (5 bases). Germline V CDR1 and CDR2: MGHRA, YSYEKL. CDR3 length: 13 residues. The V end was cut by 3 bases, the J end by 4 bases, with 9 bases between. The CDR3 region has the DNA TGCGCCAGCAGCCACCCAGGGAGCTATGGCTACACCTTC. Translation: CASSHPGSYGYTF.

The V call is TRBV6-1, the J call TRBJ1-5, with 10 bases matching TRBD1. The germline gives CDR1 MNHNS, CDR2 SASEGT. The ends lost 3 bases at V and 6 bases at J; junction bases unmatched: 5. The CDR3 has 15 residues. The CDR3 here is CASSEDRGRVQPQHF. The CDR3 coding sequence is TGTGCCAGCAGTGAGGACAGGGGGAGGGTTCAGCCCCAGCATTTT.

The V and J genes are TRBV19 and TRBJ2-1; possible D gene TRBD2, 6 bases. The CDR3 is 16 residues long. Trimming pared 3 bases from V and 2 bases from J, leaving 14 bases between. Germline lookup yields CDR1 LNHDA and CDR2 SQIVND (reference sequence). DNA of the CDR3: TGTGCCAGTAGTATGGGTGGGGGGATCCCCTACAATGAGCAGTTCTTC. It yields the protein CASSMGGGIPYNEQFF. Together with reference TRBV19 and TRBJ2-1, the CDR3 gives the full variable domain: DGGITQSPKYLFRKEGQNVTLSCEQNLNHDAMYWYRQDPGQGLRLIYYSQIVNDFQKGDIAEGYSVSREKKESFPLTVTSAQKNPTAFYLCASSMGGGIPYNEQFFGPGTRLTVL.

The V and J genes are TRBV6-8 and TRBJ2-1, with a weak D call TRBD1 (5 bases). The germline V and J ends were trimmed by 7 bases and 1 base, with 20 bases remaining between them. Germline V lookup: CDR1 MNHGY, CDR2 SAAAGT. CDR3 length: 17 residues. This CDR3 is CASTSFLRGSSYNEQFF. The DNA for the CDR3 is TGTGCCAGCACCTCGTTTTTAAGGGGTAGTTCCTACAATGAGCAGTTCTTC.

Only a few counts were recorded for this clonotype. The chain links TRBV7-9 to TRBJ2-1, with 7 bases that match TRBD1. V lost 4 bases, J lost 10 bases, and 13 bases stayed unmatched. The CDR3 totals 15 residues. Germline loops: CDR1 SEHNR, CDR2 FQNEAQ (reference sequence). CDR3 region: CASSYEQMGQLEQFF. CDR3 DNA: TGTGCCAGCAGCTACGAACAGATGGGACAGCTCGAGCAGTTCTTC.

This clonotype was seen a few times. The V and J genes are TRBV25-1 and TRBJ1-2; D call uncertain. Trimming cost V 2 bases and J 8 bases, with 9 bases left between them. CDR1 is MGHDK, CDR2 SYGVNS, per germline. CDR3 size: 12 residues. CDR3 in amino acids: CASSETRRGYTF. The CDR3 nucleotides read TGTGCCAGCAGTGAAACCCGACGGGGCTACACCTTC.

J is TRBJ2-5 and V is TRBV15, with 7 bases aligning to TRBD1. V lost 6 bases and J lost 1; bases outside the gene matches: 8. CDR1 is LNHNV and CDR2 is YYDKDF in the germline V gene (reference sequence). The length of the CDR3 is 15 residues. This chain's CDR3 is CATREPGQPQETQYF. The CDR3 nucleotides read TGTGCCACCAGGGAACCGGGACAGCCCCAAGAGACCCAGTACTTC.

This clonotype showed up just a few times. The chain carries TRBV12-5 and TRBJ2-5; D is possibly TRBD1 (7 bases). The CDR3 is 12 residues long. Germline-derived CDR1 and CDR2 are LGHNT and FRNRAP. The V gene lost 7 bases and the J gene lost 5 bases, with 11 bases spanning the gap. This CDR3 is CASDSGGETQYF. For the CDR3, the DNA is TGTGCTAGTGACTCAGGGGGGGAGACCCAGTACTTC. The full variable domain, its missing parts supplied by reference TRBV12-5 and TRBJ2-5, is DARVTQTPRHKVTEMGQEVTMRCQPILGHNTVFWYRQTMMQGLELLAYFRNRAPLDDSGMPKDRFSAEMPDATLATLKIQPSEPRDSAVYFCASDSGGETQYFGPGTRLLVL.

This chain joins TRBV2 and TRBJ1-5; the D gene is possibly TRBD1 (6 bases). Trimming took off 9 bases at V and 9 bases at J, with 15 bases between the two ends. The germline CDR1 and CDR2 sequences are SNHLY and FYNNEI. The CDR3 runs to 12 residues. CDR3 sequence reads: CASSDSLGPQHF. DNA for the CDR3: TGTGCCAGTTCGGACAGTCTGGGGCCCCAGCATTTT.

This clonotype was seen a handful of times. The chain couples TRBV7-6 to TRBJ1-2, with TRBD1 matching over 7 bases. Per germline, CDR1 SGHVS and CDR2 FNYEAQ. The ends lost 6 bases at V and 6 bases at J; junction bases unmatched: 7. This CDR3 is built from 13 residues. The CDR3 DNA sequence: TGTGCCAGCAGTGCCGGGACAGCGGATGGCTACACCTTC. Its translation: CASSAGTADGYTF.